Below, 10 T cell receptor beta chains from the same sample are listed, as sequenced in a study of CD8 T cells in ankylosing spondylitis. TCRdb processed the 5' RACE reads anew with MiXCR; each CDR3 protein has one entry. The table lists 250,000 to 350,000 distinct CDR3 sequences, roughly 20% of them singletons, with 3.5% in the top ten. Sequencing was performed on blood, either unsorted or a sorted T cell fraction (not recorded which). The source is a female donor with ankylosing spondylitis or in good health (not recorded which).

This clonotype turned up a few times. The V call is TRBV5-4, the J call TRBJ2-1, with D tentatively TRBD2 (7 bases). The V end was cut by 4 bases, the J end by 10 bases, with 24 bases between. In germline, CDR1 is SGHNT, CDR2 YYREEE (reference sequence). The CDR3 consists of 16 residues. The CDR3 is CASSRGGGLGIPEQFF. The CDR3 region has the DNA TGTGCCAGCAGCCGGGGAGGGGGACTGGGAATTCCGGAGCAGTTCTTC.

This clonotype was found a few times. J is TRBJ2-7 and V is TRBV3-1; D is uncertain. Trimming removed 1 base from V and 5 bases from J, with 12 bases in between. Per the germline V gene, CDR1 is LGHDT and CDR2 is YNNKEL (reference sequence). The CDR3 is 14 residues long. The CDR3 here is CASSQAFKSHEQYF. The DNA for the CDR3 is TGTGCCAGCAGCCAAGCGTTTAAGAGCCACGAGCAGTACTTC.

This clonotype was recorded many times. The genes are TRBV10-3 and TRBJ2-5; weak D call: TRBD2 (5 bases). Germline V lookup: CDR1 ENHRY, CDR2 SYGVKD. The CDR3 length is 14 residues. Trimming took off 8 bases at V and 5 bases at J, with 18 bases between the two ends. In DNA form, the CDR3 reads TGTGCCATCGGACCCAGCGGTAATGTCGAGACCCAGTACTTC. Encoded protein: CAIGPSGNVETQYF.

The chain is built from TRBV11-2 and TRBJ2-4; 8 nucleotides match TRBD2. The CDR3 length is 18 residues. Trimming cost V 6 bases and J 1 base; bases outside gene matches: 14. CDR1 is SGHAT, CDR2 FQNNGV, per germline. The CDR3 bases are TGTGCCAGCAGGATTGGTGCGGGAGGTTTAGCGGCCAAAAACATTCAGTACTTC. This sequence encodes CASRIGAGGLAAKNIQYF.

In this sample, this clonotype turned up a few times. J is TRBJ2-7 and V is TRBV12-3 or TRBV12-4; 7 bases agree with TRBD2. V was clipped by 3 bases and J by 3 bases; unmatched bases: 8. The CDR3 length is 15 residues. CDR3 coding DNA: TGTGCCAGCAGTTTGGGAGGGTACGCGAACTACGAGCAGTACTTC. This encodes CASSLGGYANYEQYF.

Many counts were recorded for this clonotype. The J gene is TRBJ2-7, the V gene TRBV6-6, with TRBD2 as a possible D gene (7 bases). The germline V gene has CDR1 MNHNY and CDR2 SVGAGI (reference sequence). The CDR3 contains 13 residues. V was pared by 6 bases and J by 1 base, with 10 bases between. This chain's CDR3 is CASREGGSYEQYF. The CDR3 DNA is TGTGCCAGCAGAGAGGGGGGGTCCTACGAGCAGTACTTC.

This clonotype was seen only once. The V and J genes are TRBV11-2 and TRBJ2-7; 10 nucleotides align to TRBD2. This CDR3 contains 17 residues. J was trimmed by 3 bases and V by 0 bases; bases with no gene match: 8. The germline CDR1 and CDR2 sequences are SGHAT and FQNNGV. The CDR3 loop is CASSLDGGLALIYEQYF. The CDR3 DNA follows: TGTGCCAGCAGCTTAGATGGGGGACTAGCGCTTATCTACGAGCAGTACTTC.

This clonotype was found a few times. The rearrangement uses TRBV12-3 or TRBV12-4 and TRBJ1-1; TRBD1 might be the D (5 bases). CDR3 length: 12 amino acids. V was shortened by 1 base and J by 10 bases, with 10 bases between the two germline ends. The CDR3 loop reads CASSLGPGGAFF. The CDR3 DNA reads TGTGCCAGCAGTTTAGGTCCGGGGGGAGCTTTCTTT.

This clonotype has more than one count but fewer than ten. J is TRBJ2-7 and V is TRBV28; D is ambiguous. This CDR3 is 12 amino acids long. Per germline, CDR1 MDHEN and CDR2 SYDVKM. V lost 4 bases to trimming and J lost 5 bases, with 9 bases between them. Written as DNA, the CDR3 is TGTGCCAGCAGTTCCCCCGATAACGAGCAGTACTTC. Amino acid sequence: CASSSPDNEQYF.

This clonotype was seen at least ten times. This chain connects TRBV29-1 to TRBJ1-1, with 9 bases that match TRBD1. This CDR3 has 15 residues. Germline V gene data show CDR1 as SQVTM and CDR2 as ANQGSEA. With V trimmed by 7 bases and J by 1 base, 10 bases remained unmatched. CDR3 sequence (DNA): TGCAGCGGACGACAATGGGGACAGGGGAACACTGAAGCTTTCTTT. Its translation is CSGRQWGQGNTEAFF.